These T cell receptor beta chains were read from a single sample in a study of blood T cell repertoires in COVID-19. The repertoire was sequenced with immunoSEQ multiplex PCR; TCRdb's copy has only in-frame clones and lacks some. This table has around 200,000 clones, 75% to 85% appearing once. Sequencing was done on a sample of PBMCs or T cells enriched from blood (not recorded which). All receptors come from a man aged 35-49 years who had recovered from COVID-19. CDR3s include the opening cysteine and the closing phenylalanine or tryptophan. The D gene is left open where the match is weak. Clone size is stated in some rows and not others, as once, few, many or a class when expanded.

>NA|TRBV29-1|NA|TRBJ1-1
CSGSQGTSGTEAFF
TGCAGCGGCTCTCAGGGGACCTCAGGGACTGAAGCTTTCTTT
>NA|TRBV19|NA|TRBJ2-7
CASSTGRRNEQYF
TGTGCCAGTAGTACCGGGAGAAGGAACGAGCAGTACTTC
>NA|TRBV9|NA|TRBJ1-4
CASSTRQTATNEKLFF
TGTGCCAGCAGCACTCGACAGACAGCAACTAATGAAAAACTGTTTTTT
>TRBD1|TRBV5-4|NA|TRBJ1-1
CASSLQGAGTEAFF
TGTGCCAGCAGCTTGCAGGGGGCGGGGACTGAAGCTTTCTTT
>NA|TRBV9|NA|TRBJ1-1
CASSARGNTEAFF
TGTGCCAGCAGCGCTAGGGGGAACACTGAAGCTTTCTTT
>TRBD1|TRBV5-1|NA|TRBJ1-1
CASSPSYSGQGATEAFF
TGCGCCAGCAGCCCGTCTTACTCGGGACAGGGGGCGACTGAAGCTTTCTTT
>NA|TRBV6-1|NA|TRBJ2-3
CASSEALGRLSDTQYF
TGTGCCAGCAGTGAAGCGCTAGGCCGGTTATCAGATACGCAGTATTTT
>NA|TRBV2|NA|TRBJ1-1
CASESTNTEAFF
TGTGCCAGCGAATCCACTAACACTGAAGCTTTCTTT
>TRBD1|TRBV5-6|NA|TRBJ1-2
CASSLGDSSYGYTF
TGTGCCAGCAGCTTGGGGGACAGCTCCTATGGCTACACCTTC
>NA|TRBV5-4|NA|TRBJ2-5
CATKGGGLYQETQYF
TGTGCCACCAAAGGGGGGGGCTTGTACCAAGAGACCCAGTACTTC
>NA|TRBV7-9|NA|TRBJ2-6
CASTKYTGSGANVLTF
TGTGCCAGCACCAAATATACAGGGTCTGGGGCCAACGTCCTGACTTTC
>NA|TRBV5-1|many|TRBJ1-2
CASRETDYGYTF
TGCGCCAGCAGGGAGACAGACTATGGCTACACCTTC
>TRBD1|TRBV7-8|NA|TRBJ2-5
CASSSGQARETQYF
TGTGCCAGCAGCTCAGGACAGGCACGGGAGACCCAGTACTTC
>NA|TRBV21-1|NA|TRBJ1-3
CASSGGRVCSGNTIYF
TGTGCCAGCAGCGGGGGGAGGGTCTGTTCTGGAAACACCATATATTTT
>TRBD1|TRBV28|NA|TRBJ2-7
CASRPGQSGVEQYF
TGTGCCAGCAGACCGGGACAGTCGGGCGTCGAGCAGTACTTC
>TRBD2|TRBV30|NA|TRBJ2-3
CASTGLAGAPSSTDTQYF
TGTGCCAGTACGGGACTAGCGGGGGCACCCTCTAGCACAGATACGCAGTATTTT
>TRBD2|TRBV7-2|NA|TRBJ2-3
CASSLGLAGGLTQYF
TGTGCCAGCAGCTTGGGACTAGCGGGGGGGCTTACGCAGTATTTT
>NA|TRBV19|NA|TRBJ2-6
CASAFTQGRSGANVLTF
TGTGCCAGTGCGTTCACACAGGGCAGGTCTGGGGCCAACGTCCTGACTTTC
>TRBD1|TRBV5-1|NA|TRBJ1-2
CASSWRGQGMDGYTF
TGCGCCAGCAGCTGGAGGGGACAGGGAATGGATGGCTACACCTTC
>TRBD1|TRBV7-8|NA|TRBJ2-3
CASSSRGTGGSGTDTQYF
TGTGCCAGCAGCTCAAGAGGGACAGGGGGCAGCGGCACAGATACGCAGTATTTT
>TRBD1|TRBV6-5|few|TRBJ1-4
CASRTGHNEKLFF
TGTGCCAGCAGGACAGGGCACAATGAAAAACTGTTTTTT
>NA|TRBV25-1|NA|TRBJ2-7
CASSSGYEQYF
TGTGCCAGCAGTTCGGGTTACGAGCAGTACTTC
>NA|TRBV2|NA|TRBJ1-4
CASSRIPGSTNEKLFF
TGTGCCAGCAGTCGGATTCCAGGTTCAACTAATGAAAAACTGTTTTTT
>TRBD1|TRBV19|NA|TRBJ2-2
CATTTSGGRITGELFF
TGTGCCACTACAACCTCAGGGGGCCGAATCACCGGGGAGCTGTTTTTT
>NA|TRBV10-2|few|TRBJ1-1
CASSEDDRRLMNTEAFF
TGCGCCAGCAGTGAGGATGACAGACGTCTCATGAACACTGAAGCTTTCTTT
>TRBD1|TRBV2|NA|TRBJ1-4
CASGDRGEKLFF
TGTGCCAGCGGGGACAGGGGAGAAAAACTGTTTTTT
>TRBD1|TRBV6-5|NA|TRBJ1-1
CASRGHGTGTEAFF
TGTGCCAGCAGGGGCCACGGGACAGGGACTGAAGCTTTCTTT
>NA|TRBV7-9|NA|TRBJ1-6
CASSLNQPGALHF
TGTGCCAGCAGCTTAAACCAACCGGGGGCCCTCCACTTT
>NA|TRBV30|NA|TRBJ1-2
CAWSRGNGYTF
TGTGCCTGGAGTCGGGGAAATGGCTACACCTTC
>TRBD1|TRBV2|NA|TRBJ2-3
CATGQDRASDTQYF
TGTGCCACGGGCCAGGACAGGGCATCAGATACGCAGTATTTT
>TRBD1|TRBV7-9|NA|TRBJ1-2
CASSPMTGVGYTF
TGTGCCAGCAGCCCAATGACAGGGGTTGGCTACACCTTC
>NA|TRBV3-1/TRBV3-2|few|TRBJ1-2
CASSQDWAANYGYTF
TGTGCCAGCAGCCAAGATTGGGCAGCTAACTATGGCTACACCTTC
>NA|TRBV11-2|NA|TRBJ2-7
CASSLAPRGLYEQYF
TGTGCCAGCAGCTTAGCCCCCCGAGGGCTCTACGAGCAGTACTTC
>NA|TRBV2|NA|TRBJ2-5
CASSESLVLQETQYF
TGTGCCAGCAGTGAATCACTAGTTCTGCAGGAGACCCAGTACTTC